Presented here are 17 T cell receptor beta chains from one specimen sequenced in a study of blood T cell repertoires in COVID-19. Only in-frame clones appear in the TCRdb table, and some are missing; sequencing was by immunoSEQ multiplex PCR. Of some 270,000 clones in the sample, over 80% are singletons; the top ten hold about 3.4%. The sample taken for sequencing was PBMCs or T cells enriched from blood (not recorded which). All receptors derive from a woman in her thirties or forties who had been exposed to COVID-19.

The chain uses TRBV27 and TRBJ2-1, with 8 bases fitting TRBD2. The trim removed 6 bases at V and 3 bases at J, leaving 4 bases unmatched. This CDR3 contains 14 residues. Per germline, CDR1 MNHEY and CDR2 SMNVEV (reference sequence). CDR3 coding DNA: TGTGCCAGCAGCCCTAGCGGGCTCTACAATGAGCAGTTCTTC. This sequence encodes CASSPSGLYNEQFF.

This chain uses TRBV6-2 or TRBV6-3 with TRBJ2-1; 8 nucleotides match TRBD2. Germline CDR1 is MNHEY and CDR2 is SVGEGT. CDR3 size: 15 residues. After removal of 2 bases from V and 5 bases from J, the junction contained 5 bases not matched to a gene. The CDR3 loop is CASSYGLAGNNEQFF. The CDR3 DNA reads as TGTGCCAGCAGTTACGGGCTAGCGGGCAACAATGAGCAGTTCTTC.

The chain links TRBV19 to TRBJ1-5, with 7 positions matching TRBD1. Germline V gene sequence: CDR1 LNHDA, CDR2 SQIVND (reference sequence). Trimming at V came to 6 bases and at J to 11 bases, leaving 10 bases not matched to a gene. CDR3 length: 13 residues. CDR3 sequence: CASRPDRVMAQHF. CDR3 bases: TGTGCCAGTAGACCTGACAGGGTAATGGCCCAGCATTTT.

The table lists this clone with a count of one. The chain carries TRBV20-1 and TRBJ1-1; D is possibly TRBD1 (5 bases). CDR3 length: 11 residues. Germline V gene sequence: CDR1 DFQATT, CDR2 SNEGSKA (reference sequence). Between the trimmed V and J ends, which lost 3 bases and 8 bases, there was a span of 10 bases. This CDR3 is CSARKEGEAFF. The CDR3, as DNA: TGCAGTGCTAGGAAGGAGGGGGAAGCTTTCTTT.

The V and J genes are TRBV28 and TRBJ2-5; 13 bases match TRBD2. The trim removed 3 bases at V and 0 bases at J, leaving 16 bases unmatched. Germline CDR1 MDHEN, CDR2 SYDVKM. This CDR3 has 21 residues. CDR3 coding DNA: TGTGCCAGCAGTTTGGGGTTAGGCAGGGGGACTAGCGGGGCCCACCAAGAGACCCAGTACTTC. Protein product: CASSLGLGRGTSGAHQETQYF.

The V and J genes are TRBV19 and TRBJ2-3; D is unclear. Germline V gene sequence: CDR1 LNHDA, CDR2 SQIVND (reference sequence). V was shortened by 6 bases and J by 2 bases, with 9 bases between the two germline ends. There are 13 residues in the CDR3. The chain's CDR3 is CASRRYPTDTQYF. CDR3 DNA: TGTGCCAGTAGGAGATACCCCACAGATACGCAGTATTTT.

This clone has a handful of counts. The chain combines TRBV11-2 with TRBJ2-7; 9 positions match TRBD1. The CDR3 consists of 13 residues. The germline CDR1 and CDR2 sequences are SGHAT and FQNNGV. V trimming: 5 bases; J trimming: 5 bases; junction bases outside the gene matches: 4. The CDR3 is CASSTGTGNEQYF. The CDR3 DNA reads TGTGCCAGCAGCACCGGGACAGGGAACGAGCAGTACTTC.

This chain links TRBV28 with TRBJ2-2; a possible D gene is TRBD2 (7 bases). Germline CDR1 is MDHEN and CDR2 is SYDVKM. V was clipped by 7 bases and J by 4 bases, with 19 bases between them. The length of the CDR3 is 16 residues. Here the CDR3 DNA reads TGTGCCAGCACCTCCCGGGGGGCGCCCGGCACCGGGGAGCTGTTTTTT. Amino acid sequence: CASTSRGAPGTGELFF.

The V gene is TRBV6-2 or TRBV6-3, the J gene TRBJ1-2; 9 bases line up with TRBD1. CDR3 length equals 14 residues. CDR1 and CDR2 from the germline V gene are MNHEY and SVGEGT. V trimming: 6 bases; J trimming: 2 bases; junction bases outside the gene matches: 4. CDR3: CASSLGQGNYGYTF. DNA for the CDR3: TGTGCCAGCAGCTTGGGACAGGGCAACTATGGCTACACCTTC.

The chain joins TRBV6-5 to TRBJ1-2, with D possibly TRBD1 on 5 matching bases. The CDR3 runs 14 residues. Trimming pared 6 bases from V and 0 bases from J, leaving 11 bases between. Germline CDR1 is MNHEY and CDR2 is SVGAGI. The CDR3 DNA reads TGTGCCAGCAGCACGGACATCTCTAACTATGGCTACACCTTC. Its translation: CASSTDISNYGYTF.

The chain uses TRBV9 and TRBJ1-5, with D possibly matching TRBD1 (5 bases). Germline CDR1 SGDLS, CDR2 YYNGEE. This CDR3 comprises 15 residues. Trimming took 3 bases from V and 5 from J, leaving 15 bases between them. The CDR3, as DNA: TGTGCCAGCAGCGCTATCGGGGGTCCGCATCAGCCCCAGCATTTT. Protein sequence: CASSAIGGPHQPQHF.

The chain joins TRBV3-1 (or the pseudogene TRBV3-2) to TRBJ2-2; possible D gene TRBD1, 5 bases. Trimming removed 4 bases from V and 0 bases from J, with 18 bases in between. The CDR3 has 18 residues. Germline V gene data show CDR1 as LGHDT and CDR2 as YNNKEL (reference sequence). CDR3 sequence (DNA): TGTGCCAGCAGCCCCGGTTTACGTGGGGCGGCGAACACCGGGGAGCTGTTTTTT. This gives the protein CASSPGLRGAANTGELFF.

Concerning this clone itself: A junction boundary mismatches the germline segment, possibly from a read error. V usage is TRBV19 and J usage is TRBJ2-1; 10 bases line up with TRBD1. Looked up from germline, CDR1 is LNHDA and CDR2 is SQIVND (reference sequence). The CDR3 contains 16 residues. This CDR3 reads CASSPTGGQGSGGKVF. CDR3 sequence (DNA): TGTGCCAGTAGCCCAACCGGGGGACAGGGGAGCGGGGGTAAGGTCTTC.

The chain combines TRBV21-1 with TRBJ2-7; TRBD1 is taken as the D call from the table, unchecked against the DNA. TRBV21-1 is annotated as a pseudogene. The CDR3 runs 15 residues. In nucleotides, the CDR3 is TGTGCAAGTATCGAAGGGGACAGGGGTTGGTACGAGCAGTACTTC. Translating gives CASIEGDRGWYEQYF.

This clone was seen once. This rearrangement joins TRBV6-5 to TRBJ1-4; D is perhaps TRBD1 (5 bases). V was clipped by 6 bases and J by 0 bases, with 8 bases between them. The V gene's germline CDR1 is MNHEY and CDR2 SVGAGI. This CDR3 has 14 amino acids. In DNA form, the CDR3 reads TGTGCCAGCAGCAGGGAGGCAACTAATGAAAAACTGTTTTTT. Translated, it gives CASSREATNEKLFF.

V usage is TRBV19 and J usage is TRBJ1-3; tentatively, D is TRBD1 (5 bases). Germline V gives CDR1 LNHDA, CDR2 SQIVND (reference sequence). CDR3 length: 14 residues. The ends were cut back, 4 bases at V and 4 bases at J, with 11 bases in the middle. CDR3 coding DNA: TGTGCCAGTAGTAGGGGGGACCCGGGAAACACCATATATTTT. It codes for CASSRGDPGNTIYF.

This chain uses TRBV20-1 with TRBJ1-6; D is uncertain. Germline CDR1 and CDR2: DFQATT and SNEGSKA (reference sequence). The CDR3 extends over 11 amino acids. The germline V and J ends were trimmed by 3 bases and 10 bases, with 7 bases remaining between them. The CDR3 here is CSARYESPLHF. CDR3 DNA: TGCAGTGCTAGGTATGAGTCACCCCTCCACTTT.